This T cell receptor beta chain was observed in a study of Graves' ophthalmopathy and Graves' hyperthyroidism. The authors amplified TCR beta CDR3 regions from RNA transcripts. First-round RT-PCR with HTBI primers preceded a second-round multiplex PCR. A single record per CDR3 protein comes from TCRdb applying MiXCR to the multiplex PCR reads. Among roughly 400,000 distinct CDR3 sequences, roughly 15% were seen once, and the ten largest hold roughly 2.4%. This clonotype was seen at least ten times. The CDR3 runs to 15 residues. Germline V gene lookup returns CDR1 SGHAT and CDR2 FQNNGV. The ends were cut back, 2 bases at V and 0 bases at J, with 8 bases in the middle. People with hyperthyroidism were aged 18 to 65 and newly diagnosed, under 2 months' duration. Lactation, pregnancy, uncontrolled infections and other autoimmune diseases were all grounds for excluding patients.

The receptor was isolated from an adult woman with stable Graves' hyperthyroidism. The sequencing sample was made of peripheral blood. The chain carries TRBV11-2 and TRBJ1-5; D remains ambiguous. The DNA of the CDR3 is TGTGCCAGCAGCTTATCCCTTTATAGCAATCAGCCCCAGCATTTT. This codes for CASSLSLYSNQPQHF. Complete variable domain (other parts from reference TRBV11-2 and TRBJ1-5): EAGVAQSPRYKIIEKRQSVAFWCNPISGHATLYWYQQILGQGPKLLIQFQNNGVVDDSQLPKDRFSAERLKGVDSTLKIQPAKLEDSAVYLCASSLSLYSNQPQHFGDGTRLSIL.